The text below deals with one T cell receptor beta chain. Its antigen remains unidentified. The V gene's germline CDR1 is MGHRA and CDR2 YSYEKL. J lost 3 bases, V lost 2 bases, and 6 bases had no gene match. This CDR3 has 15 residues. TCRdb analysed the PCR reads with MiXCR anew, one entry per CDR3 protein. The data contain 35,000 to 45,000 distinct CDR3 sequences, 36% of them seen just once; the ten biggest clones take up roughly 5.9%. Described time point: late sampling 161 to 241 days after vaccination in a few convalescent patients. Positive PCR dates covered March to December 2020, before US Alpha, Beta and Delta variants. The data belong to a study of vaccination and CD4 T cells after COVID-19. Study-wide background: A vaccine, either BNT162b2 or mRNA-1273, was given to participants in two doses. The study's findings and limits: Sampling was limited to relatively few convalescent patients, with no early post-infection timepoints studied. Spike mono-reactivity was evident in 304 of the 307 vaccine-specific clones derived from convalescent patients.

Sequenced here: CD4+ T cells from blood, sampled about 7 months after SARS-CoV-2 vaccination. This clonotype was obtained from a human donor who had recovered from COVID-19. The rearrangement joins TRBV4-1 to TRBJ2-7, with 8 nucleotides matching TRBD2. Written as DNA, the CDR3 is TGCGCCAGCAGCCAAATGAGACTAGCGAGCTACGAGCAGTACTTC. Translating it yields CASSQMRLASYEQYF.